The rows below give T cell receptor beta chains drawn from one sample of a study of blood T cell repertoires in COVID-19. Repertoires were generated with immunoSEQ multiplex PCR, while TCRdb's copy carries only in-frame clones and drops some. The sample yields a few hundred thousand clones, roughly 80% seen once. The sequenced material came from peripheral blood. These TCRs come from a woman of 80 years or more with active or convalescent COVID-19. Both conserved end residues are part of each CDR3. Fields, in order: CDR3 length, J gene, D gene, clone size, V gene, CDR3 protein, CDR3 DNA. D genes are given only for firm matches. Where a row states a size, it is once, few, many or the class of an expanded clone; other rows omit it.

13 TRBJ1-4 TRBD1 . TRBV3-1/TRBV3-2 CASSQAGQGKLFF TGTGCCAGCAGCCAAGCGGGACAGGGAAAACTGTTTTTT
14 TRBJ1-1 TRBD1 once TRBV7-2 CASSSIQGAGEAFF TGTGCCAGCAGCTCCATTCAGGGGGCAGGTGAAGCTTTCTTT
13 TRBJ2-7 TRBD1 . TRBV4-1 CASSRGQNYEQYF TGCGCCAGCAGCCGGGGACAGAACTACGAGCAGTACTTC
14 TRBJ2-7 . . TRBV9 CASSPRGIGYEQYF TGTGCCAGCAGCCCGAGGGGGATCGGATACGAGCAGTACTTC
13 TRBJ1-2 . . TRBV14 CASSQGQNYGYTF TGTGCCAGCAGCCAAGGGCAGAACTATGGCTACACCTTC
13 TRBJ2-5 . . TRBV19 CASGGTGQETQYF TGTGCCAGTGGCGGGACCGGGCAAGAGACCCAGTACTTC
13 TRBJ2-5 TRBD1 . TRBV13 CASSDRGWETQYF TGTGCCAGCAGCGACAGGGGGTGGGAGACCCAGTACTTC
15 TRBJ2-1 TRBD1 . TRBV5-6 CASSSAPTGNNEQFF TGTGCCAGCAGCTCCGCTCCGACAGGGAACAATGAGCAGTTCTTC
14 TRBJ2-7 . few TRBV27 CASSLVSSGYEQYF TGTGCCAGCAGTTTAGTGTCCAGCGGGTACGAGCAGTACTTC
14 TRBJ2-7 TRBD2 . TRBV7-2 CASSLRGRSYEQYF TGTGCCAGCAGCTTGCGCGGGAGAAGCTACGAGCAGTACTTC
18 TRBJ2-1 TRBD2 . TRBV3-1/TRBV3-2 CASSPGLASMSSYNEQFF TGTGCCAGCAGCCCGGGACTAGCGTCTATGAGCTCCTACAATGAGCAGTTCTTC
14 TRBJ1-2 . . TRBV15 CATSSRGGMYGYTF TGTGCCACCAGCAGCCGCGGGGGGATGTATGGCTACACCTTC
15 TRBJ2-5 . . TRBV24-1 CATSDATGDQETQYF TGTGCCACCAGTGACGCGACAGGAGATCAAGAGACCCAGTACTTC
13 TRBJ1-5 . . TRBV3-1/TRBV3-2 CASGWEGNQPQHF TGTGCCAGCGGTTGGGAGGGCAATCAGCCCCAGCATTTT
15 TRBJ2-4 TRBD1 . TRBV11-3 CASRTAGTGGGIQYF TGTGCCAGCAGAACAGCCGGGACAGGCGGTGGCATTCAGTACTTC
16 TRBJ2-7 TRBD2 . TRBV6-5 CASSYFSGTSGLQQYF TGTGCCAGCAGTTACTTCTCCGGGACTAGCGGTTTACAGCAGTACTTC
15 TRBJ1-5 TRBD1 . TRBV5-1 CASSSGQGGISSQHF TGCGCCAGCAGCTCTGGACAGGGTGGCATCTCGTCCCAGCATTTT